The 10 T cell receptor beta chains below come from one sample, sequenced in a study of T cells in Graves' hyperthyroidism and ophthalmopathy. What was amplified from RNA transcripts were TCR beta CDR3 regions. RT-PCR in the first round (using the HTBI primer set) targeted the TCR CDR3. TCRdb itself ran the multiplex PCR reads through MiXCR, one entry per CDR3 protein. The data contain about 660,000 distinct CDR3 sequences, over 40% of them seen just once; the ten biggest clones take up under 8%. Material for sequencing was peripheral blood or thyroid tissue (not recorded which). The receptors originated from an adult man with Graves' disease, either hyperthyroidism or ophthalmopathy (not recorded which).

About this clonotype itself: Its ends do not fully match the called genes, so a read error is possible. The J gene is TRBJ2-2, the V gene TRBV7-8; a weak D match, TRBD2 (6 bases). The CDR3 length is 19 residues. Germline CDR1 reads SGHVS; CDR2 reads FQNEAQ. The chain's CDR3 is CASSDPRRGTSSNTGELSW. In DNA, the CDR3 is TGTGCCAGCAGCGATCCTCGACGGGGGACGTCCTCGAACACCGGGGAGCTGTCTTGG.

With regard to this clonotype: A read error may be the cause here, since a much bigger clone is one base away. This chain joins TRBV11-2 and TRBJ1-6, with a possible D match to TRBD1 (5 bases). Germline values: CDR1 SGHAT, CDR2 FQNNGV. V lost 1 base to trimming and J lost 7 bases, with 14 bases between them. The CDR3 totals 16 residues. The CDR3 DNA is TGTGCCAGCAGCTTAGGTGGGGCAGGCAACAATTCACCCCTCCACTTT. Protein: CASSLGGAGNNSPLHF.

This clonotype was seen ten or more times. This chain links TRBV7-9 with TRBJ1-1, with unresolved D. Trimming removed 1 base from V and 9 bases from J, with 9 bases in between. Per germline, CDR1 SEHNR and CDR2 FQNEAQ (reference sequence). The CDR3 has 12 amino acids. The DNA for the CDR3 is TGTGCCAGCAGCTTAGACTCAACCCAAGCTTTCTTT. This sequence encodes CASSLDSTQAFF.

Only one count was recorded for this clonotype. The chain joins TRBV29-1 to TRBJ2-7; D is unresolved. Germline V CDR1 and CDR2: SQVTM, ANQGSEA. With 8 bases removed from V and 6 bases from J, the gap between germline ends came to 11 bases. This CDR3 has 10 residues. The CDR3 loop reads CSLRPSEQYF. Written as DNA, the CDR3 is TGCAGCTTACGGCCATCCGAGCAGTACTTC.

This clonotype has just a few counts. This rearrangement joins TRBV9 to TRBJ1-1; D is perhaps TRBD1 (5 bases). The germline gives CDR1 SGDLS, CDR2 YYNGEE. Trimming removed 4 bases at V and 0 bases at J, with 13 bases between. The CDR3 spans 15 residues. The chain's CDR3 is CASSPPPGLNTEAFF. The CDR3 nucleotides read TGTGCCAGCAGCCCTCCCCCAGGGTTGAACACTGAAGCTTTCTTT.

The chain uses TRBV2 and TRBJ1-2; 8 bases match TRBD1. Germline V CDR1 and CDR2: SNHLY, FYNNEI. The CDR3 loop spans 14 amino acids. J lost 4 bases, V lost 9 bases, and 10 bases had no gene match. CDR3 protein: CASTLGQDTYGYTF. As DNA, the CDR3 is TGTGCCAGTACCTTGGGACAGGATACCTATGGCTACACCTTC. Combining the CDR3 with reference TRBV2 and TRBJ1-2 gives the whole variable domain EPEVTQTPSHQVTQMGQEVILRCVPISNHLYFYWYRQILGQKVEFLVSFYNNEISEKSEIFDDQFSVERPDGSNFTLKIRSTKLEDSAMYFCASTLGQDTYGYTFGSGTRLTVV.

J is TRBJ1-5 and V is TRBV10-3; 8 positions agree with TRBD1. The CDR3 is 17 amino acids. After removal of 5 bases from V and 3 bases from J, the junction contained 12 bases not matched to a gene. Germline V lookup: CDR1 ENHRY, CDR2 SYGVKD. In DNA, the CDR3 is TGTGCCATCAGTCTTCGGACAGGGCTCATGATCAATCAGCCCCAGCATTTT. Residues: CAISLRTGLMINQPQHF.

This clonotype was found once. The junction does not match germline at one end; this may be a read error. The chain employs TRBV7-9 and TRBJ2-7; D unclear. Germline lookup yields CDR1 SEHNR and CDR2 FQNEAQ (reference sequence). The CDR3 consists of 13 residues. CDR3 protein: CASSHGNSYEQYF. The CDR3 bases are TGCGCCAGCAGCCACGGTAATTCCTACGAGCAGTACTTC.

The CDR3 coding sequence is TGTGCCAGCAAATACGCCACGCTTTCAGCTAACACCGGGGAGCTGTTTTTT. It yields the protein CASKYATLSANTGELFF. The rearrangement joins TRBV7-8 to TRBJ2-2; no reliable D call. The ends were cut back, 7 bases at V and 2 bases at J, with 20 bases in the middle. The CDR3 sequence is 17 residues long. Per germline, CDR1 SGHVS and CDR2 FQNEAQ.

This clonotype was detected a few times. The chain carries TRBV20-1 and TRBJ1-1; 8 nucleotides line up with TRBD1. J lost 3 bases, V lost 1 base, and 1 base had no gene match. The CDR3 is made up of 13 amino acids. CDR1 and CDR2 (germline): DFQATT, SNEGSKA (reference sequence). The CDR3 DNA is TGCAGTGCTAGAGCAGGGGGCGACACTGAAGCTTTCTTT. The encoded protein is CSARAGGDTEAFF.